The present T cell receptor (beta chain) was sequenced within a study of T cells after yellow fever vaccination. The overall study: Fractions containing few cells were prepared with SMART-Seq v4 Ultra Low Input. Broader study findings: Booster sampling recovered most clones from primary vaccination (around 96% CD4, approximately 88% CD8).

With V trimmed by 2 bases and J by 1 base, 4 bases remained unmatched. Germline V gene sequence: CDR1 DFQATT, CDR2 SNEGSKA (reference sequence). The CDR3 loop spans 15 amino acids. Each CDR3 protein gets one entry after TCRdb re-called the 5' RACE reads with MiXCR. This table has approximately 260,000 distinct CDR3 sequences, approximately 5.2% appearing once. This clonotype was seen more than once but under ten times. Its antigen remains unidentified. The J gene is TRBJ2-3, the V gene TRBV20-1; the match to TRBD2 covers 9 bases. This receptor was taken from a man in his late teens or twenties who received the YFV17D yellow fever vaccine. The sequencing used CD4+ T cells sorted from PBMCs, collected on the day of the yellow fever booster vaccination. The CDR3 sequence is CSARLASGGTDTQYF. As DNA, the CDR3 is TGCAGTGCTAGACTCGCTAGCGGGGGCACAGATACGCAGTATTTT.